This T cell receptor (beta chain) is drawn from a study of cytomegalovirus exposure and HLA in healthy donors. With V trimmed by 0 bases and J by 2 bases, 3 bases remained unmatched. CDR1 is GTSNPN and CDR2 is SVGIG in the germline V gene (reference sequence). The CDR3 has 16 residues. It was with 60 Vbeta and 13 Jbeta primers that the PCR ran. Sequencing used immunoSEQ multiplex PCR; TCRdb keeps in-frame clones, though not all of them. The sample lists about 160,000 clones; about 82% were seen once. The rearrangement uses TRBV30 and TRBJ2-3; TRBD2 aligns across 12 bases. This clonotype originated in a male donor in good health and CMV-seronegative. The sequenced sample was PBMCs. The chain's CDR3 is CAWSVGLAGTTDTQYF. CDR3 coding DNA: TGTGCCTGGAGTGTGGGACTAGCGGGTACCACAGATACGCAGTATTTT.